The 6 T cell receptor beta chains reported below all come from one sample, sequenced in a study of PD-1 blockade in classical Hodgkin lymphoma. Libraries were prepared by immunoSEQ multiplex PCR; TCRdb keeps only in-frame clonotypes and omits some of them. The table lists tens of thousands of clones, 85% to 95% of them singletons, with around 3.9% in the top ten. Indicated time point: newly diagnosed, previously untreated cHL patient sample. Sequencing was performed on peripheral blood mononuclear cells (PBMCs). These receptors were collected from a human donor with classical Hodgkin lymphoma.

The J gene is TRBJ2-7, the V gene TRBV7-9; tentative D call: TRBD1 (6 bases). Germline V CDR1 and CDR2: SEHNR, FQNEAQ (reference sequence). V was shortened by 2 bases and J by 2 bases, with 13 bases between the two germline ends. The CDR3 is 15 residues long. The CDR3 loop reads CASSLTDSGAYEQYF. Written as DNA, the CDR3 is TGTGCCAGCAGCTTAACGGACTCAGGGGCCTACGAGCAGTACTTC.

This clone was seen a single time. The J gene is TRBJ2-7, the V gene TRBV2, with 8 bases aligning to TRBD1. J lost 3 bases, V lost 3 bases, and 4 bases had no gene match. This CDR3 region has 14 residues. CDR1 is SNHLY, CDR2 FYNNEI, per germline. CDR3 DNA sequence: TGTGCCAGCAGTGAGACAGGGGTTTTCTACGAGCAGTACTTC. Protein sequence: CASSETGVFYEQYF.

The chain joins TRBV2 to TRBJ2-2; 8 bases match TRBD1. The length of the CDR3 is 17 residues. Trimming took 5 bases from V and 0 from J; bases not matched to a gene: 8. In germline, CDR1 is SNHLY, CDR2 FYNNEI. This CDR3 reads CASSRTGPLTNTGELFF. CDR3 sequence (DNA): TGTGCCAGCAGTCGGACAGGGCCCCTTACGAACACCGGGGAGCTGTTTTTT.

This chain joins TRBV6-5 and TRBJ2-7; D might be TRBD2 (6 bases). Per germline, CDR1 MNHEY and CDR2 SVGAGI. CDR3 size: 13 residues. Trimming left V 4 bases short and J 2 bases short, with 9 bases between. The CDR3, as DNA: TGTGCCAGCAGTTTAACTAGCACCTACGAGCAGTACTTC. The encoded protein is CASSLTSTYEQYF.

The chain recombines TRBV4-1 with TRBJ2-7; 7 bases are a match to TRBD2. Trimming at V came to 0 bases and at J to 6 bases, leaving 5 bases not matched to a gene. The germline gives CDR1 MGHRA, CDR2 YSYEKL. The CDR3 covers 14 residues. The CDR3 loop reads CASSQDWEGFEQYF. The CDR3 DNA follows: TGCGCCAGCAGCCAAGATTGGGAGGGTTTCGAGCAGTACTTC.

The rearrangement joins TRBV9 to TRBJ1-1; TRBD1 matches 10 bases. With V trimmed by 0 bases and J by 8 bases, 4 bases remained unmatched. The germline gives CDR1 SGDLS, CDR2 YYNGEE. This CDR3 comprises 14 residues. The CDR3 DNA reads as TGTGCCAGCAGCGTAGAGACAGGGGGCCAGGAAGCTTTCTTT. Protein product: CASSVETGGQEAFF.